This entry lists 22 T cell receptor beta chains sequenced from one sample in a study of shared clonotypes between healthy human individuals. The repertoire was sequenced with immunoSEQ multiplex PCR; TCRdb's copy has only in-frame clones and lacks some. The table has around 1.1 million clones, around 78% seen once; the top ten hold 0.61%. Material for sequencing was memory CD4+ T cells from PBMCs. This sample's subset: CD45RA-negative fraction. These TCRs come from a man between 18 and 35 years old in good health. Some clones in this sample may be carry-over from other donors' samples.

A note on this clone: A much larger clonotype is one base distant, so this may be a read error. The sample holds other DNA sequences that translate to the same CDR3. The V gene is TRBV5-4, the J gene TRBJ1-1; D is unresolved. V was pared by 1 base and J by 1 base, with 8 bases between. The V gene's germline CDR1 is SGHNT and CDR2 YYREEE (reference sequence). The CDR3 has 14 residues. The CDR3 DNA reads TGTGCCAGCAGCTTGTCACAGACGAACACTGAAGCTTTCTTT. Translated: CASSLSQTNTEAFF.

The chain has TRBV7-2 and TRBJ1-3, with unresolved D. The CDR3 has 15 amino acids. Deletions cut 4 bases from V and 3 bases from J, with 13 bases between. The germline V gene encodes CDR1 SGHTA and CDR2 FQGNSA. In nucleotides, the CDR3 is TGTGCCAGCAGCTCCGAGGACGGTAGTGGAAACACCATATATTTT. Protein product: CASSSEDGSGNTIYF.

This clone was counted a single time. J is TRBJ2-5 and V is TRBV7-9, with 7 bases fitting TRBD2. Losses at the gene ends were 5 bases for V and 2 bases for J; bases not matched to a gene: 11. The germline CDR1 and CDR2 sequences are SEHNR and FQNEAQ (reference sequence). The CDR3 loop spans 16 amino acids. CDR3 loop: CASSPLRAGAQETQYF. The CDR3 coding sequence is TGTGCCAGCAGCCCCCTACGCGCGGGAGCACAAGAGACCCAGTACTTC.

The V call is TRBV7-9, the J call TRBJ2-5, with TRBD1 matching over 8 bases. The CDR3 loop spans 13 amino acids. After removal of 5 bases from V and 3 bases from J, the junction contained 2 bases not matched to a gene. Germline CDR1 is SEHNR and CDR2 is FQNEAQ (reference sequence). This CDR3 reads CASSKDREETQYF. The CDR3 DNA reads TGTGCCAGCAGCAAGGACAGGGAAGAGACCCAGTACTTC.

CDR3 sequence (DNA): TGTGCCAGCAGGCGGACAGGGGTCGGCTACACCTTC. It is translated as CASRRTGVGYTF. J is TRBJ1-2 and V is TRBV2; TRBD1 matches 9 bases. Germline lookup yields CDR1 SNHLY and CDR2 FYNNEI. Trimming took 6 bases from V and 8 from J; bases not matched to a gene: 4. This CDR3 has 12 amino acids.

This clone was observed a handful of times. The chain recombines TRBV2 with TRBJ1-2; TRBD1 is a possible D gene (5 bases). The germline V gene encodes CDR1 SNHLY and CDR2 FYNNEI. The CDR3 runs 14 residues. With 7 bases removed from V and 1 base from J, the gap between germline ends came to 13 bases. The CDR3 DNA is TGTGCCAGCAAAGCAGACAGTTATAACTATGGCTACACCTTC. This encodes CASKADSYNYGYTF.

The table lists this clone with a few counts. The genes are TRBV7-3 and TRBJ2-3; D is possibly TRBD2 (5 bases). Germline values: CDR1 SGHTA, CDR2 FQGTGA. The CDR3 loop spans 13 amino acids. V was pared by 3 bases and J by 6 bases, with 10 bases between. CDR3 coding DNA: TGTGCCAGCAGCTTCTATCGAGGGGATACGCAGTATTTT. Translation gives CASSFYRGDTQYF.

The chain couples TRBV6-4 to TRBJ2-3; the match to TRBD2 covers 13 bases. J was trimmed by 2 bases and V by 6 bases; bases with no gene match: 5. This CDR3 is built from 16 residues. Germline CDR1 MRHNA, CDR2 SNTAGT. Here the CDR3 reads CASRKTSGGFTDTQYF. CDR3 DNA: TGTGCCAGCAGAAAGACTAGCGGGGGGTTCACAGATACGCAGTATTTT.

The chain carries TRBV10-1 and TRBJ2-3, with a possible D match to TRBD2 (5 bases). Trimming left V 3 bases short and J 6 bases short, with 13 bases between. Germline CDR1 WNHNN, CDR2 SYGVQD (reference sequence). This CDR3 contains 14 residues. The CDR3 nucleotides read TGCGCCAGCAGTGAAGGAGCCCAGCGGGATACGCAGTATTTT. It is translated as CASSEGAQRDTQYF.

CDR3 DNA sequence: TGTGCCAGCAGGAGGGACAGGTGGAGTGAAAAACTGTTTTTT. Translated: CASRRDRWSEKLFF. V is TRBV2 and J is TRBJ1-4; 8 nucleotides agree with TRBD1. This CDR3 spans 14 amino acids. V lost 6 bases and J lost 7; bases outside the gene matches: 7. Germline lookup yields CDR1 SNHLY and CDR2 FYNNEI.

This clone was seen only once. This chain joins TRBV28 and TRBJ1-5; D remains unclear. The CDR3 extends over 15 amino acids. Trimming removed 6 bases from V and 1 base from J, with 13 bases in between. In germline, CDR1 is MDHEN, CDR2 SYDVKM. The DNA for the CDR3 is TGTGCCAGCAGGCGGGAAGGGTCCAGCAATCAGCCCCAGCATTTT. It encodes CASRREGSSNQPQHF.

This chain joins TRBV6-1 and TRBJ2-1; perhaps TRBD1 as D (6 bases). Germline CDR1 MNHNS, CDR2 SASEGT. V was shortened by 7 bases and J by 2 bases, with 9 bases between the two germline ends. The CDR3 loop spans 13 amino acids. The CDR3 nucleotides are TGTGCCAGCACAGGGGATGCCTACAATGAGCAGTTCTTC. It codes for CASTGDAYNEQFF.

The J gene is TRBJ1-1, the V gene TRBV6-5; D perhaps matches TRBD1 (5 bases). Trimming took off 5 bases at V and 10 bases at J, with 14 bases between the two ends. The germline gives CDR1 MNHEY, CDR2 SVGAGI. The CDR3 loop spans 12 amino acids. This CDR3 reads CASSPRMGGAFF. The CDR3 coding sequence is TGTGCCAGCAGTCCCAGAATGGGGGGAGCTTTCTTT.

This clone was found a few times. The chain combines TRBV7-8 with TRBJ1-1; D may be TRBD1 (5 bases). V lost 0 bases, J lost 10 bases, and 12 bases lay in between. Germline V gene data show CDR1 as SGHVS and CDR2 as FQNEAQ. This CDR3 is built from 13 residues. CDR3 in amino acids: CASSLAGREAAFF. CDR3 coding DNA: TGTGCCAGCAGCTTAGCCGGCAGGGAGGCAGCTTTCTTT.

The V and J genes are TRBV6-5 and TRBJ2-2; weak D call: TRBD1 (6 bases). This CDR3 has 16 amino acids. V was shortened by 5 bases and J by 3 bases, with 16 bases between the two germline ends. Germline loops: CDR1 MNHEY, CDR2 SVGAGI. The CDR3 spells CASSNLDRQDTGELFF. The CDR3 DNA sequence: TGTGCCAGCAGTAACTTGGACCGACAGGACACCGGGGAGCTGTTTTTT.

The gene calls are TRBV5-8 and TRBJ1-5; D is uncertain. The V and J ends lost 0 bases and 7 bases respectively, with 11 bases between them. The CDR3 extends over 14 amino acids. Germline lookup yields CDR1 SGHTS and CDR2 YDEGEE. The CDR3 protein is CASSLVTAVQPQHF. CDR3 coding DNA: TGTGCCAGCAGCTTGGTAACCGCCGTCCAGCCCCAGCATTTT.

The CDR3 DNA reads as TGCGCCAGCAGCCAAGATAGAGTAAGGGGCCCCCAGCATTTT. Translating it yields CASSQDRVRGPQHF. J is TRBJ1-5 and V is TRBV4-3, with a possible D match to TRBD1 (5 bases). The CDR3 extends over 14 amino acids. The germline V gene has CDR1 LGHNA and CDR2 YSLEER. Trimming pared 0 bases from V and 10 bases from J, leaving 13 bases between.

The rearrangement uses TRBV29-1 and TRBJ2-5; the D gene is possibly TRBD2 (6 bases). There are 11 residues in the CDR3. Germline CDR1 and CDR2: SQVTM and ANQGSEA. V gave up 7 bases and J gave up 7 bases, with 13 bases separating them. The CDR3 spells CSDARGGTQYF. The DNA of the CDR3 is TGCAGCGACGCTAGGGGAGGGACCCAGTACTTC.

This clone has a handful of counts. The chain links TRBV9 to TRBJ1-2; D possibly corresponds to TRBD1 (6 bases). The germline CDR1 and CDR2 sequences are SGDLS and YYNGEE. The CDR3 runs 13 residues. Trimming shortened V by 6 bases and J by 8 bases, and 17 bases separated the two germline ends. CDR3 protein: CASTAGGLSGYTF. The DNA for the CDR3 is TGTGCCAGCACCGCGGGGGGGCTCTCGGGCTACACCTTC.

The CDR3 loop reads CASSPWDVAYNEQFF. CDR3 sequence (DNA): TGTGCCAGCTCACCATGGGACGTTGCCTACAATGAGCAGTTCTTC. This chain uses TRBV18 with TRBJ2-1; D may correspond to TRBD1 or TRBD2 (5 bases each). Germline-derived CDR1 and CDR2 are KGHSH and LQKENI. The germline V and J ends were trimmed by 2 bases and 2 bases, with 10 bases remaining between them. This CDR3 is 15 amino acids long.

In this sample, this clone turned up a few times. The gene calls are TRBV6-1 and TRBJ2-3; D is perhaps TRBD1 or TRBD2 (5 bases each). Germline CDR1 is MNHNS and CDR2 is SASEGT. This CDR3 is built from 17 residues. V lost 5 bases and J 2 bases, leaving 20 bases between the germline ends. This chain's CDR3 is CASSKGTSTLITDTQYF. In nucleotides, the CDR3 is TGTGCCAGCAGTAAAGGGACGTCGACTTTAATCACAGATACGCAGTATTTT.

The chain carries TRBV7-9 and TRBJ1-1, with D uncertain. Germline lookup yields CDR1 SEHNR and CDR2 FQNEAQ (reference sequence). Trimming pared 4 bases from V and 5 bases from J, leaving 11 bases between. CDR3 length: 13 amino acids. The CDR3 region is CASSSFGVTEAFF. CDR3 sequence (DNA): TGTGCCAGCAGCTCGTTCGGGGTGACTGAAGCTTTCTTT.